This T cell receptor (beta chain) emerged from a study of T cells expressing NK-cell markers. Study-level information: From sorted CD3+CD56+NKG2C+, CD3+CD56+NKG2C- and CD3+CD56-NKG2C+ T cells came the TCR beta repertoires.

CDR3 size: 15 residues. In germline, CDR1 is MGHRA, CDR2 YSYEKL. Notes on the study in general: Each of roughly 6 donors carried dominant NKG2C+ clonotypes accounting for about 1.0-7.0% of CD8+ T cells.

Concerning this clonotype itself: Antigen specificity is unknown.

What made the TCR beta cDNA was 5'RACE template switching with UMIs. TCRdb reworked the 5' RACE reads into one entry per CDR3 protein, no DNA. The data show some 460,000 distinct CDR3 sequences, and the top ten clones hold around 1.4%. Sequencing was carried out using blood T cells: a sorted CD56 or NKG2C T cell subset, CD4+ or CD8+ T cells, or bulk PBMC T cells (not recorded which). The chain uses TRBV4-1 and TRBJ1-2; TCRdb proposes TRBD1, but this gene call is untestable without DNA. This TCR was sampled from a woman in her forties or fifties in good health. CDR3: CASSQAKGADFGYTF.